The present T cell receptor (beta chain) was sequenced within a study of Ad26.COV2.S vaccination and SARS-CoV-2 variants. Study information: Donor got 5x10^10 or 1x10^11 viral particles of Ad26.COV2.S.

General study results and limits: Spike-specific CD8+ and CD4+ T cell responses reportedly showed substantial breadth after vaccination. Among vaccine recipients, spike-specific TCR breadth exceeded that of placebo recipients.

Per the germline V gene, CDR1 is SNHLY and CDR2 is FYNNEI. Trimming took 8 bases from V and 6 from J; bases not matched to a gene: 3. This CDR3 comprises 13 residues. Regarding treatment: some 20 received Ad26.COV2.S at low or high dose, single or two shots; five or six received placebo; per-sample allocation not given. Samples came from day 63 after the first vaccine or placebo injection. The table lists this clone with many counts. Its target is unknown. Only in-frame clones appear in the TCRdb table, and some are missing; sequencing was by immunoSEQ multiplex PCR. The sample contains about 350,000 clones, 65% to 90% of which appear only once.

The sequence was obtained from a person aged 18 to 59 who received the Ad26.COV2.S COVID-19 vaccine or a placebo. The rearrangement uses TRBV2 and TRBJ2-7; 14 bases are shared with TRBD2. Specimen: peripheral blood, collected in a trial of Ad26.COV2.S vaccine versus placebo. The CDR3 loop reads CASGLAGGPEQYF. The CDR3, as DNA: TGTGCCAGCGGACTAGCGGGGGGACCCGAGCAGTACTTC.